The following is a TCR beta chain sequence with its context. The specificity of this receptor is unknown. No quality values exist for individual bases; no much larger clone is one base distant. TCRbeta CDR3 regions were amplified from genomic DNA using the immunoSEQ Assay, a bias-controlled multiplex PCR. The authors' pipeline ran thus. Within the assay, amplification of reference gene primers was used to estimate how many nucleated cells each sample contained. To quantify the absolute abundance of each unique TCRbeta CDR3 rearrangement, sequence reads were collapsed and filtered. For each sample, productive Simpson clonality was calculated as the square root of Simpson's diversity index over productive rearrangements. Not all clones reach the TCRdb copy of this immuneACCESS table, which keeps in-frame sequences only. Checked studies attribute under half of the gap to unresolved V genes and leave the rest unexplained. The V and J calls and the clone size are those of that table, but D and trimming were determined from the DNA. In this sample the table shows about 330,000 clones, about 83% of which occur a single time. The ten largest clonotypes hold roughly 1.6% of the sample.

The data derive from a study of blood T cell repertoires in COVID-19 (TCRdb year 2020). About the investigation overall: Samples covering the acute and convalescent phases of COVID-19 were provided by collaborators in the United States, Italy and Spain. The prospective study material was composed of cDNA or gDNA derived from T cells, B-cell-depleted T cells, or PBMCs. The dataset comprised deeply sampled blood TCRbeta repertoires from subjects exposed to, actively infected with, or recovered from COVID-19. The repertoires were released in a freely available public database meant as a resource for research on the immune response to SARS-CoV-2. The samples were drawn from two sources: the first 160 participants of the ongoing ImmuneRACE study, and over 1,000 subjects contributed by 6 global collaborators. Nearly every sample came with metadata listing a de-identified subject ID, COVID-19 status, age in years and sex. HLA class I and class II types, where available, came from metadata supplied by the sample provider rather than from assay-based typing.

Collaborating institutions collected whole blood in K2EDTA tubes following their own protocols. For TCRbeta analysis, collaborator samples were shipped as frozen whole blood, as isolated PBMCs, or as DNA extracted from either sample type. General study outcomes and caveats: Clinical and demographic metadata were provided uncurated, with the amount varying by source and participant.

CDR1 is given as MNHEY and CDR2 as SMNVEV, both from the germline V gene (reference sequence). Deletion took 8 bases off V and 1 base off J, with a span of 11 bases between the germline ends. From cysteine to phenylalanine, the CDR3 is 13 amino acids long. Only CDR3 DNA is held: 39 bases, read in frame from base 1. Sequenced: peripheral blood. This TCR derives from a woman in her forties or fifties with acute or convalescent COVID-19. The V and J genes are TRBV27 and TRBJ1-1; the D gene is possibly TRBD1, with 5 bases matching. CDR3 sequence: CASGVGANTEAFF. The bases read TGTGCCAGCGGGGTAGGGGCGAACACTGAAGCTTTCTTT.